This T cell receptor beta chain was profiled in a study of T cells in Graves' hyperthyroidism and ophthalmopathy. TCR beta CDR3 regions were amplified from RNA. A first-round RT-PCR of the TCR CDR3 used the HTBI primer set. TCRdb reanalysed the multiplex PCR reads using MiXCR and keeps one entry per CDR3 protein. The profile shows under 350,000 distinct CDR3 sequences, 15% to 20% of them singletons. V trimming: 3 bases; J trimming: 2 bases; junction bases outside the gene matches: 5. The CDR3 is 16 amino acids. The clonotype comes from a woman between 50 and 59 years old with Graves' hyperthyroidism. The J gene is TRBJ1-4, the V gene TRBV12-3 or TRBV12-4, with 8 bases matching TRBD1. The sample was blood. CDR3 bases: TGTGCCAGCAGTTTTAGGGCAGGGGGCACTAATGAAAAACTGTTTTTT. Its translation is CASSFRAGGTNEKLFF.